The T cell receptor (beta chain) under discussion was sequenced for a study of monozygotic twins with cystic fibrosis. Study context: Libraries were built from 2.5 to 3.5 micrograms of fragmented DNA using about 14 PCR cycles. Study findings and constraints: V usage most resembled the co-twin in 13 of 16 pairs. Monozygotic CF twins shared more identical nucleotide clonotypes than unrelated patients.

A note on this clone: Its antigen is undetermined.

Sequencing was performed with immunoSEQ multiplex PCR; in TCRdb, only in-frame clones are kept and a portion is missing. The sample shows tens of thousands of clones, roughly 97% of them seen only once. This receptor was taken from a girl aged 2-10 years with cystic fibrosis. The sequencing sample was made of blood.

DNA of the CDR3: TGCGCCAGCAGACTACTACAGACCCAAGAGACCCAGTACTTC. It encodes CASRLLQTQETQYF. The chain uses TRBV5-1 and TRBJ2-5; D remains ambiguous. CDR1 and CDR2 from the germline V gene are SGHRS and YFSETQ. This CDR3 comprises 14 residues. V dropped 5 bases and J dropped 1 base, with 12 bases sitting between them.